Below, 5 T cell receptor beta chains from the same sample are listed, as sequenced in a study of T-cell memory formation after mild COVID-19. TCRdb redid the calling of the 5' RACE reads with MiXCR, one entry per CDR3 protein. This sample has 150,000 to 200,000 distinct CDR3 sequences; roughly 15% occur once, and the top ten carry roughly 14%. The source material was PBMCs or a T cell subset sorted from them (not recorded which). These TCRs come from an adult woman who had mild COVID-19 (a few samples of this study predate the infection). Cell type and time point are not known.

This CDR3 reads CSVEGSGNRVGEQFF. In nucleotides, the CDR3 is TGCAGCGTTGAAGGTAGCGGAAACCGGGTGGGTGAGCAGTTCTTC. The chain is built from TRBV29-1 and TRBJ2-1; D is perhaps TRBD2 (6 bases). Germline CDR1 is SQVTM and CDR2 is ANQGSEA. The length of the CDR3 is 15 residues. V lost 1 base to trimming and J lost 9 bases, with 19 bases between them.

This clonotype showed up many times. The chain employs TRBV12-3 or TRBV12-4 and TRBJ2-1; TRBD2 matches 7 bases. Trimming at V came to 7 bases and at J to 15 bases, leaving 15 bases not matched to a gene. The CDR3 contains 13 residues. The CDR3 is CASTPGGAGRVFF. The DNA for the CDR3 is TGTGCCAGCACCCCCGGGGGAGCGGGAAGGGTGTTCTTC.

Only a few counts were recorded for this clonotype. The chain employs TRBV29-1 and TRBJ1-5, with 8 bases identical to TRBD1. The CDR3 extends over 13 amino acids. Germline CDR1 SQVTM, CDR2 ANQGSEA. With V trimmed by 7 bases and J by 2 bases, 4 bases remained unmatched. The CDR3 DNA reads TGCAGCGCCGGACAGGGCGGCAATCAGCCCCAGCATTTT. It translates to CSAGQGGNQPQHF.

V usage is TRBV9 and J usage is TRBJ2-1; 10 bases match TRBD2. The CDR3 covers 15 residues. With V trimmed by 4 bases and J by 5 bases, 6 bases remained unmatched. Germline-derived CDR1 and CDR2 are SGDLS and YYNGEE. The CDR3 coding sequence is TGTGCCAGCAGCCAATACCTAGCGGGGGACAATGAGCAGTTCTTC. This sequence encodes CASSQYLAGDNEQFF.

This clonotype was found a few times. V and J are TRBV9 and TRBJ2-7; a possible D gene is TRBD1 (5 bases). V was cut by 0 bases and J by 4 bases, with 11 bases left in between. The CDR3 loop spans 14 amino acids. Looked up from germline, CDR1 is SGDLS and CDR2 is YYNGEE. The CDR3 DNA reads as TGTGCCAGCAGCGTAGTGGCAGGGTCTTACGAGCAGTACTTC. Translating gives CASSVVAGSYEQYF.